Each of the 23 T cell receptor beta chains below was sequenced from the same sample in a study of T cell responses to AZD1222 COVID-19 vaccine. Clones were read by immunoSEQ multiplex PCR, and TCRdb kept only the in-frame ones, dropping some. The data show nearly 110,000 clones, roughly 90% seen once. Material: peripheral blood, obtained on day 0 of AZD1222 vaccination. All receptors derive from an adult in good health.

V gene TRBV14 combines with J gene TRBJ2-3, with D possibly TRBD2 on 5 matching bases. Germline V CDR1 and CDR2: SGHDN, FVKESK. Trimming shortened V by 4 bases and J by 2 bases, and 16 bases separated the two germline ends. The CDR3 is 16 residues long. The CDR3 sequence is CASSPLGRVHTDTQYF. The CDR3 DNA sequence: TGTGCCAGCAGCCCCCTAGGGCGGGTCCACACAGATACGCAGTATTTT.

This clone was seen a few times. The rearrangement joins TRBV11-2 to TRBJ1-1; D may be TRBD1 (5 bases). The CDR3 is 13 residues long. The germline CDR1 and CDR2 sequences are SGHAT and FQNNGV. The V end lost 4 bases, the J end lost 1 base, and 7 bases lay between the germline ends. CDR3 amino acids: CASSSQGNTEAFF. CDR3 bases: TGTGCCAGCAGCTCCCAGGGGAACACTGAAGCTTTCTTT.

Many counts were recorded for this clone. The genes are TRBV5-4 and TRBJ2-3; 14 bases map to TRBD2. This CDR3 is 18 amino acids long. Losses at the gene ends were 2 bases for V and 3 bases for J; bases not matched to a gene: 8. Germline loops: CDR1 SGHNT, CDR2 YYREEE (reference sequence). CDR3 DNA: TGTGCCAGCAGCTTACCGGGACTAGCGGGAGTCGATACAGATACGCAGTATTTT. The encoded protein is CASSLPGLAGVDTDTQYF.

V is TRBV12-3 or TRBV12-4 and J is TRBJ2-1; D unclear. The V end lost 6 bases, the J end lost 4 bases, and 4 bases lay between the germline ends. There are 11 residues in the CDR3. The DNA of the CDR3 is TGTGCCAGCAGCCGGTACAATGAGCAGTTCTTC. Translated, it gives CASSRYNEQFF.

V usage is TRBV4-3 and J usage is TRBJ2-1, with 8 bases aligning to TRBD2. The germline V gene encodes CDR1 LGHNA and CDR2 YSLEER. This CDR3 spans 16 amino acids. Trimming cost V 1 base and J 5 bases; bases outside gene matches: 7. CDR3 amino acids: CASSQVTLAGHNEQFF. CDR3 nucleotides: TGCGCCAGCAGCCAAGTAACCCTAGCGGGCCACAATGAGCAGTTCTTC.

V and J are TRBV7-2 and TRBJ2-7; 11 positions match TRBD2. The V segment lost 1 base and the J segment 1 base; nucleotides outside the gene matches: 0. This CDR3 comprises 15 residues. Germline V CDR1 and CDR2: SGHTA, FQGNSA. CDR3 DNA: TGTGCCAGCAGCTTAGGACTAGCGGGGTCCTACGAGCAGTACTTC. This sequence encodes CASSLGLAGSYEQYF.

This chain uses TRBV6-5 with TRBJ2-7; D call uncertain. From germline, CDR1 is MNHEY and CDR2 SVGAGI. The CDR3 covers 15 residues. Trimming removed 5 bases from V and 1 base from J, with 15 bases in between. This chain's CDR3 is CASSPAPSRSYEQYF. The CDR3 coding sequence is TGTGCCAGCAGTCCCGCGCCCTCAAGGTCCTACGAGCAGTACTTC.

This sequence joins TRBV5-1 and TRBJ1-5, with D possibly being TRBD1 (5 bases). V was clipped by 4 bases and J by 2 bases, with 7 bases between them. The length of the CDR3 is 13 residues. Germline V gene sequence: CDR1 SGHRS, CDR2 YFSETQ. Here the CDR3 DNA reads TGCGCCAGCAGCCAGGGAGGCAATCAGCCCCAGCATTTT. It translates to CASSQGGNQPQHF. The full variable domain, rest sourced from reference TRBV5-1 and TRBJ1-5, is KAGVTQTPRYLIKTRGQQVTLSCSPISGHRSVSWYQQTPGQGLQFLFEYFSETQRNKGNFPGRFSGRQFSNSRSEMNVSTLELGDSALYLCASSQGGNQPQHFGDGTRLSIL.

The chain combines TRBV7-9 with TRBJ1-3, with no clear D. The length of the CDR3 is 14 residues. Deletions cut 3 bases from V and 4 bases from J, with 10 bases between. Per germline, CDR1 SEHNR and CDR2 FQNEAQ (reference sequence). The CDR3 DNA sequence: TGTGCCAGCAGCTTGGCCGGTCCCGGAAACACCATATATTTT. Residues: CASSLAGPGNTIYF.

The V and J genes are TRBV9 and TRBJ2-2, with 7 bases identical to TRBD1. Trimming cost V 5 bases and J 1 base; bases outside gene matches: 5. Germline CDR1 is SGDLS and CDR2 is YYNGEE. The CDR3 is 15 amino acids. CDR3 DNA sequence: TGTGCCAGCAGTAAAGGGACAGTGAACACCGGGGAGCTGTTTTTT. This encodes CASSKGTVNTGELFF.

The V call is TRBV15, the J call TRBJ2-1, with 11 bases matching TRBD2. V trimming: 1 base; J trimming: 1 base; junction bases outside the gene matches: 15. From germline, CDR1 is LNHNV and CDR2 YYDKDF (reference sequence). The CDR3 is made up of 21 amino acids. This CDR3 reads CATSRVPYDGTSGSSYNEQFF. The DNA of the CDR3 is TGTGCCACCAGCAGAGTACCCTATGATGGAACTAGCGGGAGTTCCTACAATGAGCAGTTCTTC.

This clone appeared once. The gene calls are TRBV6-2 or TRBV6-3 and TRBJ2-7, with 13 bases aligning to TRBD2. CDR3 length equals 15 residues. Germline V gives CDR1 MNHEY, CDR2 SVGEGT. J was trimmed by 3 bases and V by 5 bases; bases with no gene match: 4. CDR3 region: CASSPGLAGIYEQYF. Written as DNA, the CDR3 is TGTGCCAGCAGTCCGGGACTAGCGGGAATCTACGAGCAGTACTTC.

The V and J genes are TRBV5-1 and TRBJ1-1; possible D gene TRBD1, 6 bases. The CDR3 totals 15 residues. Trimming removed 2 bases from V and 4 bases from J, with 15 bases in between. The V gene's germline CDR1 is SGHRS and CDR2 YFSETQ. This chain's CDR3 is CASSFGSQGTTEAFF. CDR3 DNA: TGCGCCAGCAGCTTCGGATCTCAGGGGACCACTGAAGCTTTCTTT.

This clone has only one observation. J is TRBJ1-1 and V is TRBV18; D is possibly TRBD1 (6 bases). There are 14 residues in the CDR3. Germline loops: CDR1 KGHSH, CDR2 LQKENI. V was clipped by 5 bases and J by 1 base, with 11 bases between them. The CDR3 DNA follows: TGTGCCAGCTCAGCAGGGGTGGGGAACACTGAAGCTTTCTTT. Translation gives CASSAGVGNTEAFF. Together with reference TRBV18 and TRBJ1-1, the CDR3 gives the full variable domain: NAGVMQNPRHLVRRRGQEARLRCSPMKGHSHVYWYRQLPEEGLKFMVYLQKENIIDESGMPKERFSAEFPKEGPSILRIQQVVRGDSAAYFCASSAGVGNTEAFFGQGTRLTVV.

The chain employs TRBV24-1 and TRBJ1-1, with a tentative D call TRBD1 (6 bases). This CDR3 is 15 amino acids long. From germline, CDR1 is KGHDR and CDR2 SFDVKD. Trimming stripped 6 bases from V and 1 base from J, with 14 bases between. CDR3 nucleotides: TGTGCCACCAGTCCGGGACACGCGCCGAACACTGAAGCTTTCTTT. Encoded protein: CATSPGHAPNTEAFF.

The genes are TRBV27 and TRBJ1-2; 10 bases are a match to TRBD1. The V segment lost 4 bases and the J segment 6 bases; nucleotides outside the gene matches: 2. This CDR3 has 13 residues. Germline CDR1 MNHEY, CDR2 SMNVEV (reference sequence). CDR3 sequence (DNA): TGTGCCAGCAGTTCGACAGGGGGCCATGGCTACACCTTC. This codes for CASSSTGGHGYTF.

The chain joins TRBV19 to TRBJ1-2, with 9 bases that match TRBD1. The CDR3 length is 15 residues. Trimming removed 4 bases from V and 4 bases from J; junction bases left unmatched: 7. The V gene's germline CDR1 is LNHDA and CDR2 SQIVND (reference sequence). The CDR3 nucleotides are TGTGCCAGTAGTAACACCGGGACAGGGAGCTATGGCTACACCTTC. This codes for CASSNTGTGSYGYTF.

The sample holds one count of this clone. The V call is TRBV6-1, the J call TRBJ2-5; 14 bases agree with TRBD2. CDR1 MNHNS and CDR2 SASEGT come from the germline V gene. The CDR3 length is 16 residues. J was trimmed by 5 bases and V by 4 bases; bases with no gene match: 6. The CDR3 DNA reads TGTGCCAGCAGTGTAGACGGGACTAGCGGGAGTGAGACCCAGTACTTC. Protein: CASSVDGTSGSETQYF.

The chain carries TRBV5-1 and TRBJ2-7, with a weak D call TRBD1 (6 bases). CDR1 SGHRS and CDR2 YFSETQ come from the germline V gene. The CDR3 is 14 amino acids. Trimming took off 4 bases at V and 6 bases at J, with 17 bases between the two ends. CDR3 sequence reads: CASSPLQGGGEQYF. The CDR3 DNA follows: TGCGCCAGCAGCCCCCTACAGGGTGGGGGCGAGCAGTACTTC.

The chain employs TRBV24-1 and TRBJ2-3; D is ambiguous. Trimming removed 5 bases from V and 0 bases from J, with 11 bases in between. In germline, CDR1 is KGHDR, CDR2 SFDVKD. This CDR3 has 15 amino acids. As DNA, the CDR3 is TGTGCCACCAGTGCTTCAACGACTAGCACAGATACGCAGTATTTT. This sequence encodes CATSASTTSTDTQYF.

This sequence joins TRBV7-2 and TRBJ2-2; D assignment may be TRBD1 or TRBD2 (6 bases each). The V and J ends lost 1 base and 1 base respectively, with 13 bases between them. The germline V gene encodes CDR1 SGHTA and CDR2 FQGNSA. CDR3 length: 17 amino acids. The DNA of the CDR3 is TGTGCCAGCAGCTTAGTGGGGGGCCCCCTGAACACCGGGGAGCTGTTTTTT. Translating it yields CASSLVGGPLNTGELFF.

The chain combines TRBV28 with TRBJ2-7, with TRBD1 identical over 8 bases. Unmatched junction bases numbered 5, after V lost 0 bases and J lost 4 bases. The CDR3 consists of 15 residues. Looked up from germline, CDR1 is MDHEN and CDR2 is SYDVKM. The chain's CDR3 is CASSLWGTGLYEQYF. For the CDR3, the DNA is TGTGCCAGCAGTTTATGGGGGACAGGACTATACGAGCAGTACTTC.

This chain connects TRBV7-3 to TRBJ2-2; D is unclear. The germline V and J ends were trimmed by 5 bases and 9 bases, with 7 bases remaining between them. This CDR3 spans 11 amino acids. CDR1 and CDR2 (germline): SGHTA, FQGTGA. CDR3 DNA: TGTGCCAGCAGCGAACAGAGGGAGCTGTTTTTT. Residues: CASSEQRELFF.